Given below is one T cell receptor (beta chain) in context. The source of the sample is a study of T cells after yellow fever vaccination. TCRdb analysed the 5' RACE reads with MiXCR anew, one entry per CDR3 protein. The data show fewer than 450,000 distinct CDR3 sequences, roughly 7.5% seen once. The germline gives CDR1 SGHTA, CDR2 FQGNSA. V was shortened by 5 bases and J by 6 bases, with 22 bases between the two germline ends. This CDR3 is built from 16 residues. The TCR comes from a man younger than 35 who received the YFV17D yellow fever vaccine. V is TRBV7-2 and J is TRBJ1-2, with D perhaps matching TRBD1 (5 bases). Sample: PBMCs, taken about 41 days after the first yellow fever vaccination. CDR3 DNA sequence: TGTGCCAGCAGCCAAGGACTAGGCAGGGCTGCGGATGGCTACACCTTC. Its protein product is CASSQGLGRAADGYTF.